This T cell receptor beta chain was sequenced in a study of blood T cell repertoires in COVID-19. Assignment of participants to cohorts was predicated upon participant-reported clinical history. Two consecutive negative NP/OP PCR tests, clearance, or resolved symptoms defined Cohort 3 recovery. The germline CDR1 and CDR2 sequences are SGHRS and YFSETQ. This CDR3 comprises 17 residues. Germline trimming cut 4 bases from V and 0 bases from J; bases unmatched to any gene: 10. The protocol was immunoSEQ multiplex PCR, while the TCRdb copy is restricted to in-frame clones and leaves out a portion. This sample has hundreds of thousands of clones, with around 85% found just once.

This clonotype originated in a man aged 40-55 years who had recovered from COVID-19. The genes are TRBV5-1 and TRBJ1-1; 9 bases fit TRBD1. Sample: PBMCs or T cells enriched from blood (not recorded which). CDR3 sequence: CASSDGDRADLNTEAFF. CDR3 nucleotide sequence: TGCGCCAGCAGCGATGGGGACAGGGCGGACCTGAACACTGAAGCTTTCTTT.